The 11 T cell receptor beta chains below all came from one sample that was sequenced in a study of shared clonotypes between healthy human individuals. Some clones are missing from TCRdb's copy, which holds only in-frame ones; the method was immunoSEQ multiplex PCR. The sample records about 110,000 clones, 68% being singletons. The material sequenced was memory CD8+ T cells sorted from blood. Subset reported: CD45RO+ cells pooled with CCR7-negative TemRA cells. The receptors were gathered from a woman aged 25 to 45 in good health.

This chain connects TRBV11-2 to TRBJ2-7; a weak D match, TRBD1 (5 bases). V lost 1 base, J lost 0 bases, and 16 bases lay in between. Per the germline V gene, CDR1 is SGHAT and CDR2 is FQNNGV. This CDR3 is 17 amino acids long. The CDR3 DNA sequence: TGTGCCAGCAGCTTAGGGGGCGACATCACCTCCTCCTACGAGCAGTACTTC. This encodes CASSLGGDITSSYEQYF.

This clone was observed a handful of times. The chain couples TRBV7-9 to TRBJ1-5, with D possibly TRBD1 on 5 matching bases. V was cut by 3 bases and J by 5 bases, with 8 bases left in between. This CDR3 region has 13 residues. Germline assignment: CDR1 SEHNR and CDR2 FQNEAQ (reference sequence). CDR3 residues: CASSFRADQPQHF. The CDR3 DNA follows: TGTGCCAGCAGCTTCAGGGCTGATCAGCCCCAGCATTTT. The whole variable domain, remainder taken from reference TRBV7-9 and TRBJ1-5, is DTGVSQNPRHKITKRGQNVTFRCDPISEHNRLYWYRQTLGQGPEFLTYFQNEAQLEKSRLLSDRFSAERPKGSFSTLEIQRTEQGDSAMYLCASSFRADQPQHFGDGTRLSIL.

The chain joins TRBV15 to TRBJ2-3; 9 bases match TRBD2. This CDR3 is 16 amino acids long. J gave up 3 bases and V 5 bases, and 9 bases lay outside the gene matches. Germline-derived CDR1 and CDR2 are LNHNV and YYDKDF (reference sequence). The CDR3 DNA is TGTGCCACCAGCGATAGTAGCGGGAGTCCGACAGATACGCAGTATTTT. It yields the protein CATSDSSGSPTDTQYF.

This sequence joins TRBV18 and TRBJ2-3, with D perhaps matching TRBD2 (6 bases). Per germline, CDR1 KGHSH and CDR2 LQKENI. The V end was cut by 1 base, the J end by 2 bases, with 16 bases between. This CDR3 is built from 17 residues. CDR3 nucleotides: TGTGCCAGCTCACCACGCCCTGCTAGCGACCCCACAGATACGCAGTATTTT. Translating gives CASSPRPASDPTDTQYF.

This clone has a count of ten or more. The chain employs TRBV9 and TRBJ2-1, with 7 nucleotides matching TRBD1. CDR1 is SGDLS, CDR2 YYNGEE, per germline. The V gene end was trimmed by 6 bases and the J gene end by 6 bases; junction bases not matched to a gene: 6. This CDR3 spans 13 amino acids. The DNA of the CDR3 is TGTGCCAGCACCAGACAGGGTGGCAATGAGCAGTTCTTC. This translates into CASTRQGGNEQFF.

The rearrangement links TRBV7-9 to TRBJ2-2, with 11 bases that match TRBD2. CDR3 size: 17 residues. Germline V lookup: CDR1 SEHNR, CDR2 FQNEAQ (reference sequence). V lost 3 bases and J lost 4; bases outside the gene matches: 7. Here the CDR3 DNA reads TGTGCCAGCAGCTTCGGGGGGACTAGCGGATTCACCGGGGAGCTGTTTTTT. It encodes CASSFGGTSGFTGELFF.

Here the CDR3 DNA reads TGTGCCAGCAGCAAAGAAGTCGGTGATGAGCAGTTCTTC. This gives the protein CASSKEVGDEQFF. The V and J genes are TRBV21-1 and TRBJ2-1; TRBD2, the table's D call, lacks a check against the DNA. TRBV21-1 is noted as a pseudogene. This CDR3 spans 13 amino acids.

V is TRBV11-2 and J is TRBJ2-5; D may correspond to TRBD1 or TRBD2 (6 bases each). The CDR3 length is 16 residues. V dropped 0 bases and J dropped 11 bases, with 22 bases sitting between them. Germline CDR1 is SGHAT and CDR2 is FQNNGV. CDR3 DNA sequence: TGTGCCAGCAGCTTAGATGTTGGTAGGGGGGACGAGGAGCAGTACTTC. Translated, it gives CASSLDVGRGDEEQYF.

At least ten counts were recorded for this clone. The same CDR3 can be traced to other DNA sequences in this sample. V is TRBV6-4 and J is TRBJ2-1, with D perhaps TRBD1 (5 bases). The CDR3 loop spans 15 amino acids. The V end lost 2 bases, the J end lost 5 bases, and 13 bases lay between the germline ends. The germline V gene has CDR1 MRHNA and CDR2 SNTAGT. This CDR3 is CASSDDGAEDNEQFF. CDR3 sequence (DNA): TGTGCCAGCAGTGACGATGGGGCGGAAGACAATGAGCAGTTCTTC.

The rearrangement links TRBV28 to TRBJ1-2, with D perhaps TRBD1 (6 bases). CDR3 length: 15 residues. The V gene's germline CDR1 is MDHEN and CDR2 SYDVKM. The V gene lost 9 bases and the J gene lost 4 bases, with 21 bases spanning the gap. The CDR3 nucleotides are TGTGCCAGTAGGGCAGGGGACCTCAACTCCTATGGCTACACCTTC. Protein: CASRAGDLNSYGYTF.

The chain recombines TRBV6-1 with TRBJ2-7; 9 nucleotides agree with TRBD1. Per germline, CDR1 MNHNS and CDR2 SASEGT. The CDR3 runs to 15 residues. Unmatched junction bases numbered 9, after V lost 6 bases and J lost 3 bases. The CDR3: CASRPTGTGFYEQYF. In DNA form, the CDR3 reads TGTGCCAGCAGGCCGACCGGGACAGGGTTCTACGAGCAGTACTTC.